This T cell receptor beta chain emerged from a study of CD8 T cells in ankylosing spondylitis (dated by TCRdb to between 2016 and 2019). Turning to the overall study: T cell receptor beta repertoires were profiled in healthy donors and ankylosing spondylitis patients so that disease-linked TCR variants could be found. Peripheral blood was sampled, and synovial fluid was also collected from ankylosing spondylitis patients. The whole study cohort included 108 healthy donors and 20 to 30 ankylosing spondylitis patients.

Instrument used: Illumina HiSeq 2500. Quantitative 5'-RACE with molecular barcodes was the method used to prepare the TCR beta libraries. Per the authors' processing: A new computational method, built on a probabilistic model of VDJ rearrangement, was used to identify disease-linked TCR variants. TCRdb itself trimmed the public reads at Q25 with fastp, ran MiXCR and retained productive beta chains. Rows are combined by CDR3 protein, so each entry shows the most common genes and DNA. The V and J calls, along with clone size, are taken from TCRdb and not from the paper's own processing. In all, the sample holds hundreds of thousands of distinct CDR3 sequences, and 26% of those were seen once. Roughly 0.8% of the sample is held by the ten biggest clonotypes. Looking up the germline V gene (reference sequence) yields CDR1 LNHNV and CDR2 YYDKDF. The CDR3 spans 16 residues, from the cysteine through the phenylalanine. Just the 48-base CDR3 DNA is kept, in frame starting at base 1. V and J are trimmed by 1 base and 4 bases, and the gene matches miss 6 bases of the junction.

As concerns this clonotype: There is no known antigen for this receptor. Base-call qualities are not available, and no considerably larger clone is one nucleotide away.

What the authors observed across the whole study: A CD8+ phenotype was shown by the disease-linked clones, which were found at relatively low frequencies in peripheral blood. A TCR beta motif made up of several highly homologous amino acid variants appeared to be characteristic of blood from ankylosing spondylitis patients. Some of the motif variants had been reported before in the synovial fluid and blood of reactive arthritis patients, a finding that suggests common disease-initiation mechanisms. The disease-linked clones were reported as significantly enriched in matched synovial fluid samples from ankylosing spondylitis patients.

This clonotype originated in a male donor with ankylosing spondylitis. The chain is encoded by TRBV15 joined to TRBJ2-2, and TRBD2 matches 7 of the central bases. The specimen sequenced was blood, either unsorted or a sorted T cell fraction (not recorded which). The CDR3 protein: CATSRGSSGLTGELFF. The DNA is as follows: TGTGCCACCAGCAGAGGATCTAGCGGACTCACCGGGGAGCTGTTTTTT.